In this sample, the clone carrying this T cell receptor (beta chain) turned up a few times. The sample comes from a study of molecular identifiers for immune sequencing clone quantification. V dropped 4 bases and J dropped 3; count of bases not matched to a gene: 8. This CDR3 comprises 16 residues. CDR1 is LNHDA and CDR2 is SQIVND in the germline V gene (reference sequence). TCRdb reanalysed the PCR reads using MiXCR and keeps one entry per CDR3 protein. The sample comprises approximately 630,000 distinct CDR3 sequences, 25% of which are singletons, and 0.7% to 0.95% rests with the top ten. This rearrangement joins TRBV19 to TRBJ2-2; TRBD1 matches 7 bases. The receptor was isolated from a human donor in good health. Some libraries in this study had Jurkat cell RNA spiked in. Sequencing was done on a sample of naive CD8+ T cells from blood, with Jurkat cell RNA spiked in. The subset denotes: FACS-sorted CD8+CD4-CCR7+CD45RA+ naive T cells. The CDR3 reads CASSTPGQRDTGELFF. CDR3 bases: TGTGCCAGTAGTACACCGGGACAGAGGGACACCGGGGAGCTGTTTTTT.